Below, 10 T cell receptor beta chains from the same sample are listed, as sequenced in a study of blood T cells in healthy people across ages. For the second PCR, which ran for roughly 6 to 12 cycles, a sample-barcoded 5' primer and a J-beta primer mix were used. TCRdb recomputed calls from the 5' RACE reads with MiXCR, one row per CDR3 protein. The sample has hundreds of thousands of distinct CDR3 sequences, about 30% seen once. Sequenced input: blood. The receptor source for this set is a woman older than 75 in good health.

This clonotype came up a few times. The CDR3 here is CAISETAVNEQFF. CDR3 coding DNA: TGTGCCATCAGTGAGACGGCGGTCAATGAGCAGTTCTTC. This chain links TRBV10-3 with TRBJ2-1; D unresolved. The ends were cut back, 2 bases at V and 6 bases at J, with 8 bases in the middle. Per germline, CDR1 ENHRY and CDR2 SYGVKD. The CDR3 is made up of 13 amino acids.

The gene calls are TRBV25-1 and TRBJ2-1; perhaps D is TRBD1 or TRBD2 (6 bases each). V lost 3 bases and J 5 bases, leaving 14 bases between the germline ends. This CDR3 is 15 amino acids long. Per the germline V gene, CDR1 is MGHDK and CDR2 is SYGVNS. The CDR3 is CASSEFGGGHNEQFF. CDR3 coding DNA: TGTGCCAGCAGTGAGTTCGGAGGGGGGCACAATGAGCAGTTCTTC. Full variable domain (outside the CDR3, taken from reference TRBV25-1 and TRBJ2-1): EADIYQTPRYLVIGTGKKITLECSQTMGHDKMYWYQQDPGMELHLIHYSYGVNSTEKGDLSSESTVSRIRTEHFPLTLESARPSHTSQYLCASSEFGGGHNEQFFGPGTRLTVL.

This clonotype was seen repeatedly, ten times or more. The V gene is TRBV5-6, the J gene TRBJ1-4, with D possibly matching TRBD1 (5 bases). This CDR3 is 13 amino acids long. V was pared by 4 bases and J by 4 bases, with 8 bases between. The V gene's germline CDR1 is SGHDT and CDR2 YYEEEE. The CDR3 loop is CASSPTVNEKLFF. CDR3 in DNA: TGTGCCAGCAGCCCGACAGTTAATGAAAAACTGTTTTTT.

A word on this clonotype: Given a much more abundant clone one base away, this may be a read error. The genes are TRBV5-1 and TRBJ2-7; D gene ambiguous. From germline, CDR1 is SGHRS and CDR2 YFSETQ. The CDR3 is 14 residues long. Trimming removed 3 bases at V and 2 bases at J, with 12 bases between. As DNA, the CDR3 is TGCGCCAGCAGCTGGGATGTATCAACCTACGAGCAGTACTTC. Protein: CASSWDVSTYEQYF.

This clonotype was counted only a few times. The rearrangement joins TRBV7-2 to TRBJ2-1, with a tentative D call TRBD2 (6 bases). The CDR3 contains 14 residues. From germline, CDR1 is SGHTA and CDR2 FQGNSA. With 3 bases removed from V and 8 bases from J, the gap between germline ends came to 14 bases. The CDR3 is CTSSFAPTGDEQFF. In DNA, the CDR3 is TGTACCAGCAGCTTCGCGCCTACGGGGGATGAGCAGTTCTTC.

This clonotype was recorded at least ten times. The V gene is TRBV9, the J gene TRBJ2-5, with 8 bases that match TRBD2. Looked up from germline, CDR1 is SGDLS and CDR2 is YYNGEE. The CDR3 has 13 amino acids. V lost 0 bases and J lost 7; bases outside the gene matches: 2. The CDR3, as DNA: TGTGCCAGCAGCGTAGACCTAGCGGGGACCCAGTACTTC. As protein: CASSVDLAGTQYF.

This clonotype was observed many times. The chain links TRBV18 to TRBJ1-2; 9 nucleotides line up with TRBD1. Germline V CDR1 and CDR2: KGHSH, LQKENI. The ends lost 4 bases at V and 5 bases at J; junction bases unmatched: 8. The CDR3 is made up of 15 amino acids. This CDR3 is CASSQGVGQGYGYTF. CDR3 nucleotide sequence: TGTGCCAGCTCACAAGGCGTGGGACAGGGATATGGCTACACCTTC.

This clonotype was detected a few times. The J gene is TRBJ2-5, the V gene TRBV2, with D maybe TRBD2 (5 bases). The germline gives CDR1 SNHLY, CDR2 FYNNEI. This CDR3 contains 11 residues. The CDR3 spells CASRGINEQYF. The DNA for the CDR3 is TGTGCTTCCCGGGGTATCAATGAGCAGTACTTC.

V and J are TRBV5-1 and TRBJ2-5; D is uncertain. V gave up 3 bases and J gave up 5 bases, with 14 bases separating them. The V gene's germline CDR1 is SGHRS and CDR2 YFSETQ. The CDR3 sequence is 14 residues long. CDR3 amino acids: CASSSGSLGETQYF. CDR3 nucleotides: TGCGCCAGCAGCTCCGGATCTCTAGGGGAGACCCAGTACTTC.

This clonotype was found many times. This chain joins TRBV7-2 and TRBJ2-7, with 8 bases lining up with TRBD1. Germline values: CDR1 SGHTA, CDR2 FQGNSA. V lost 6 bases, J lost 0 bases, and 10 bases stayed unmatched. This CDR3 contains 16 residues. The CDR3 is CASSIRQGINSYEQYF. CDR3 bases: TGTGCCAGCAGTATTAGACAGGGGATCAACTCCTACGAGCAGTACTTC.